A single sample gave rise to the 6 T cell receptor beta chains below, sequenced in a study of T cells in Graves' hyperthyroidism and ophthalmopathy (dated by TCRdb to the late 2010s). Receptors were amplified or captured by multiplex PCR. TCRdb records Illumina HiSeq 2000 as the sequencer. The TCR beta CDR3 regions were amplified from RNA transcripts. The TCR CDR3 was subjected to a first round of RT-PCR using the HTBI primer set and the Qiagen OneStep RT-PCR kit. Using fastp trimming at Q25 and MiXCR clonotype assembly, TCRdb reanalyzed the public sequencing data and kept in-frame beta chains. Merged by CDR3 protein, the rows form single entries marked with the most common genes and DNA. The table for this sample lists 380,000 or so distinct CDR3 sequences; approximately 13% of them were counted only once. The ten largest clonotypes hold around 23% of the sample. Material: blood. The receptor set was obtained from a woman aged 25 to 39 with Graves' hyperthyroidism.

The chain combines TRBV7-9 with TRBJ2-1; D gene ambiguous. This CDR3 spans 14 amino acids. Trimming took off 10 bases at V and 0 bases at J, with 13 bases between the two ends. Germline V lookup: CDR1 SEHNR, CDR2 FQNEAQ (reference sequence). In DNA, the CDR3 is TGTGCCATCTCGCTAGATACCTCCTACAATGAGCAGTTCTTC. It yields the protein CAISLDTSYNEQFF.

This clonotype was detected only a few times. The chain carries TRBV30 and TRBJ1-2; D is uncertain. Trimming took off 4 bases at V and 3 bases at J, with 12 bases between the two ends. CDR1 is GTSNPN, CDR2 SVGIG, per germline (reference sequence). CDR3 length equals 13 residues. This CDR3 reads CAWTSRGDYGYTF. The CDR3 region has the DNA TGTGCCTGGACTTCGCGTGGCGACTATGGCTACACCTTC. Complete variable domain (other parts from reference TRBV30 and TRBJ1-2): SQTIHQWPATLVQPVGSPLSLECTVEGTSNPNLYWYRQAAGRGLQLLFYSVGIGQISSEVPQNLSASRPQDRQFILSSKKLLLSDSGFYLCAWTSRGDYGYTFGSGTRLTVV.

This clonotype came up many times. The chain recombines TRBV15 with TRBJ2-5, with 7 nucleotides matching TRBD1. Trimming took 0 bases from V and 1 from J; bases not matched to a gene: 11. Germline loops: CDR1 LNHNV, CDR2 YYDKDF (reference sequence). The CDR3 has 18 residues. CDR3 sequence: CATSRDSRRGMRQETQYF. CDR3 nucleotide sequence: TGTGCCACCAGCAGAGATTCGCGCAGGGGGATGCGCCAAGAGACCCAGTACTTC.

Only a few counts were recorded for this clonotype. The chain has TRBV28 and TRBJ1-2; D gene uncertain. The CDR3 sequence is 16 residues long. Trimming took off 7 bases at V and 8 bases at J, with 26 bases between the two ends. Germline CDR1 MDHEN, CDR2 SYDVKM. The chain's CDR3 is CASTSSLGPKRGGYTF. The CDR3 DNA follows: TGTGCCAGCACTTCGAGCCTGGGCCCCAAAAGAGGCGGCTACACCTTC.

In its sample, this clonotype was seen a few times. A much larger clonotype is one base distant, so this may be a read error. The conserved closing phenylalanine or tryptophan is absent in this CDR3, likely reflecting a read error. The rearrangement uses TRBV28 and TRBJ1-1; tentatively, D is TRBD1 (6 bases). The CDR3 runs 15 residues. Germline V gene data show CDR1 as MDHEN and CDR2 as SYDVKM. V lost 5 bases and J 1 base, leaving 14 bases between the germline ends. The DNA of the CDR3 is TGTGCCAGCAGTGTATATACAGGGACGAACACTGAAGCTTTCCTT. Translating it yields CASSVYTGTNTEAFL.

This clonotype has just a few counts. The chain combines TRBV20-1 with TRBJ2-7; D call uncertain. Germline V lookup: CDR1 DFQATT, CDR2 SNEGSKA (reference sequence). Trimming took 0 bases from V and 6 from J, leaving 12 bases between them. The length of the CDR3 is 13 residues. The CDR3 loop reads CSARDRSVSEQYF. The CDR3 DNA sequence: TGCAGTGCTAGAGACCGGAGCGTCTCCGAGCAGTACTTC.